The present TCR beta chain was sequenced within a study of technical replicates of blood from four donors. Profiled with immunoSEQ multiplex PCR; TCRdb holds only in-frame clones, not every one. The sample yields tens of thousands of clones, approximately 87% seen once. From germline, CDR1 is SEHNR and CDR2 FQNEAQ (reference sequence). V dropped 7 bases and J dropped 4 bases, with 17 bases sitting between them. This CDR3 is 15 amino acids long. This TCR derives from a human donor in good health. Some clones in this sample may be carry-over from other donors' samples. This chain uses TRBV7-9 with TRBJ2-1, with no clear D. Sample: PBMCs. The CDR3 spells CASNPGSPSYNEQFF. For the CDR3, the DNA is TGTGCCAGCAACCCGGGTAGCCCATCTTACAATGAGCAGTTCTTC. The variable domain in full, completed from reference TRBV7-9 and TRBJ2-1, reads DTGVSQNPRHKITKRGQNVTFRCDPISEHNRLYWYRQTLGQGPEFLTYFQNEAQLEKSRLLSDRFSAERPKGSFSTLEIQRTEQGDSAMYLCASNPGSPSYNEQFFGPGTRLTVL.